Listed here are 30 T cell receptor beta chains from one sample, sequenced in a study of response to subunit inactivated influenza vaccine. TCRdb recomputed calls from the RT-PCR reads with MiXCR, one row per CDR3 protein. The table records about 540,000 distinct CDR3 sequences, roughly a quarter of them present only once. These data were also reused for a study on T cells expressing NK-cell markers. In that study: UMI-tagged 5'RACE template switching yielded the TCR beta cDNA.

The material was CD4+ T cells sorted from PBMCs, obtained 12 days after vaccination. The source of these receptors is a man in his forties or fifties who received an inactivated influenza vaccine.

The CDR3 reads CAIREVGSSMGGEQFF. The CDR3 nucleotides are TGTGCCATCAGGGAAGTGGGGTCGTCCATGGGTGGTGAGCAGTTCTTC. This chain joins TRBV10-3 and TRBJ2-1; the D is unclear. Trimming cost V 6 bases and J 9 bases, with 24 bases left between them. Germline V gives CDR1 ENHRY, CDR2 SYGVKD. The CDR3 is made up of 16 amino acids.

This clonotype was counted a few times. The chain joins TRBV15 to TRBJ2-6; 7 nucleotides agree with TRBD1. The junction had 2 bases not matched to a gene; V was cut back by 6 bases and J by 0 bases. The V gene's germline CDR1 is LNHNV and CDR2 YYDKDF (reference sequence). The CDR3 sequence is 15 residues long. The CDR3, as DNA: TGTGCCACCAGACAGGGGATCTCTGGGGCCAACGTCCTGACTTTC. The encoded protein is CATRQGISGANVLTF.

This clonotype was detected a few times. The chain joins TRBV11-2 to TRBJ1-1; D call uncertain. Trimming pared 5 bases from V and 5 bases from J, leaving 15 bases between. CDR1 is SGHAT, CDR2 FQNNGV, per germline. CDR3 size: 14 residues. This CDR3 reads CASSGRAPRTEAFF. CDR3 coding DNA: TGTGCCAGCAGCGGTCGGGCCCCGCGAACTGAAGCTTTCTTT. Full variable domain (remainder filled in from reference TRBV11-2 and TRBJ1-1): EAGVAQSPRYKIIEKRQSVAFWCNPISGHATLYWYQQILGQGPKLLIQFQNNGVVDDSQLPKDRFSAERLKGVDSTLKIQPAKLEDSAVYLCASSGRAPRTEAFFGQGTRLTVV.

V gene TRBV6-1 combines with J gene TRBJ2-7; D possibly corresponds to TRBD1 (7 bases). The CDR3 contains 13 residues. Germline V gene data show CDR1 as MNHNS and CDR2 as SASEGT. V was clipped by 6 bases and J by 6 bases, with 15 bases between them. Written as DNA, the CDR3 is TGTGCCAGCAGGCCAGGGGGAGGACCCGAGCAGTACTTC. Translated: CASRPGGGPEQYF.

In this sample, this clonotype turned up many times. The chain links TRBV24-1 to TRBJ2-2; D possibly corresponds to TRBD2 (5 bases). V lost 3 bases, J lost 4 bases, and 14 bases lay in between. Per the germline V gene, CDR1 is KGHDR and CDR2 is SFDVKD. The CDR3 has 16 residues. In DNA, the CDR3 is TGTGCCACCAGTGATCCTACTCGGGGTGCCACCGGGGAGCTGTTTTTT. Its protein product is CATSDPTRGATGELFF.

V and J are TRBV4-3 and TRBJ2-1; D perhaps matches TRBD1 (6 bases). The CDR3 is 13 amino acids. In germline, CDR1 is LGHNA, CDR2 YSLEER. Between the trimmed V and J ends, which lost 4 bases and 12 bases, there was a span of 16 bases. The CDR3 nucleotides read TGCGCCAGCAGCCGAGGACAGTACTCGGGGCAGTTCTTC. Translated: CASSRGQYSGQFF.

This clonotype has only a few counts. Here the CDR3 DNA reads TGCAGCGTTCCTGACAGAGTTAGGGGCTACACCTTC. Its translation: CSVPDRVRGYTF. This chain links TRBV29-1 with TRBJ1-2, with D possibly TRBD1 on 5 matching bases. Trimming took 5 bases from V and 8 from J, leaving 15 bases between them. The length of the CDR3 is 12 residues. Germline CDR1 is SQVTM and CDR2 is ANQGSEA. Together with reference TRBV29-1 and TRBJ1-2, the CDR3 gives the full variable domain: SAVISQKPSRDICQRGTSLTIQCQVDSQVTMMFWYRQQPGQSLTLIATANQGSEATYESGFVIDKFPISRPNLTFSTLTVSNMSPEDSSIYLCSVPDRVRGYTFGSGTRLTVV.

This chain joins TRBV7-9 and TRBJ2-5; 7 nucleotides agree with TRBD1. V lost 4 bases, J lost 2 bases, and 7 bases stayed unmatched. Germline CDR1 SEHNR, CDR2 FQNEAQ (reference sequence). The CDR3 has 15 amino acids. This CDR3 reads CASSSTTGSQETQYF. In DNA form, the CDR3 reads TGTGCCAGCAGCTCCACGACAGGGTCTCAAGAGACCCAGTACTTC.

This clonotype turned up a few times. The V gene is TRBV6-1, the J gene TRBJ2-3, with a possible D match to TRBD1 (5 bases). Germline values: CDR1 MNHNS, CDR2 SASEGT. The CDR3 length is 15 residues. Trimming took off 6 bases at V and 0 bases at J, with 13 bases between the two ends. The chain's CDR3 is CASRKTWGSTDTQYF. CDR3 DNA: TGTGCCAGCAGGAAGACTTGGGGCAGCACAGATACGCAGTATTTT.

The gene calls are TRBV6-2 or TRBV6-3 and TRBJ2-3; a possible D gene is TRBD2 (5 bases). The CDR3 consists of 16 residues. Germline loops: CDR1 MNHEY, CDR2 SVGEGT. Trimming cost V 5 bases and J 6 bases, with 21 bases left between them. CDR3 protein: CASSRSYRVSGDTQYF. CDR3 in DNA: TGTGCCAGCAGTCGTTCGTATAGGGTCTCGGGGGATACGCAGTATTTT.

This chain connects TRBV11-2 to TRBJ2-1, with D possibly TRBD2 on 5 matching bases. CDR1 is SGHAT and CDR2 is FQNNGV in the germline V gene. Trimming shortened V by 2 bases and J by 3 bases, and 11 bases separated the two germline ends. This CDR3 is 15 amino acids long. CDR3 sequence (DNA): TGTGCCAGCAGCTTAACTTTAGACTACTACAATGAGCAGTTCTTC. It specifies CASSLTLDYYNEQFF.

The chain combines TRBV6-5 with TRBJ2-7, with 9 bases fitting TRBD2. Germline CDR1 MNHEY, CDR2 SVGAGI. This CDR3 spans 15 amino acids. The V segment lost 2 bases and the J segment 5 bases; nucleotides outside the gene matches: 7. CDR3 DNA sequence: TGTGCCAGCAGTTACATGCCAGCGGGAGGCCACGAGCAGTACTTC. It codes for CASSYMPAGGHEQYF.

The J gene is TRBJ2-1, the V gene TRBV5-1, with D unresolved. Trimming removed 4 bases at V and 6 bases at J, with 17 bases between. This CDR3 spans 15 amino acids. CDR1 is SGHRS and CDR2 is YFSETQ in the germline V gene. CDR3 nucleotides: TGCGCCAGCAGCCTGGCCGGCATTAGTAGCAATGAGCAGTTCTTC. This encodes CASSLAGISSNEQFF.

The genes are TRBV9 and TRBJ2-7; 9 nucleotides align to TRBD2. Germline CDR1 is SGDLS and CDR2 is YYNGEE. This CDR3 is 14 amino acids long. Germline trimming cut 4 bases from V and 7 bases from J; bases unmatched to any gene: 9. Here the CDR3 DNA reads TGTGCCAGCAGCCTAGTGCCTAGCGGGATGGAGCAGTACTTC. It encodes CASSLVPSGMEQYF.

In this sample, this clonotype turned up a few times. V and J are TRBV5-1 and TRBJ2-4; no reliable D call. The CDR3 totals 17 residues. V was clipped by 1 base and J by 3 bases, with 17 bases between them. Germline CDR1 and CDR2: SGHRS and YFSETQ. Here the CDR3 reads CASSLRPSLEVKNIQYF. CDR3 in DNA: TGCGCCAGCAGCTTGCGGCCCTCCCTAGAGGTCAAAAACATTCAGTACTTC. The full variable domain, rest sourced from reference TRBV5-1 and TRBJ2-4, is KAGVTQTPRYLIKTRGQQVTLSCSPISGHRSVSWYQQTPGQGLQFLFEYFSETQRNKGNFPGRFSGRQFSNSRSEMNVSTLELGDSALYLCASSLRPSLEVKNIQYFGAGTRLSVL.

This chain links TRBV11-1 with TRBJ2-3, with 8 bases identical to TRBD2. In germline, CDR1 is SGHAT, CDR2 FQDESV (reference sequence). Trimming removed 1 base from V and 2 bases from J; junction bases left unmatched: 11. There are 18 residues in the CDR3. The CDR3 sequence is CASSLEFTPGGATDTQYF. The CDR3 nucleotides are TGTGCCAGCAGCTTAGAGTTTACTCCCGGGGGGGCCACAGATACGCAGTATTTT. Looking up the rest from reference TRBV11-1 and TRBJ2-3 gives the full variable domain: EAEVAQSPRYKITEKSQAVAFWCDPISGHATLYWYRQILGQGPELLVQFQDESVVDDSQLPKDRFSAERLKGVDSTLKIQPAELGDSAMYLCASSLEFTPGGATDTQYFGPGTRLTVL.

This chain uses TRBV20-1 with TRBJ1-1; 8 bases agree with TRBD1. CDR1 and CDR2 (germline): DFQATT, SNEGSKA (reference sequence). The CDR3 totals 15 residues. The J segment lost 0 bases and the V segment lost 6 bases, leaving 9 bases of the junction unmatched. CDR3 in DNA: TGCAGTGCCCTTGGACAGGGAGGGATGAACACTGAAGCTTTCTTT. It codes for CSALGQGGMNTEAFF.

The chain couples TRBV12-3 or TRBV12-4 to TRBJ2-7, with 8 bases lining up with TRBD2. There are 14 residues in the CDR3. The V and J ends lost 6 bases and 3 bases, in that order; junction bases with no gene match: 7. CDR3 sequence reads: CASSRSGDLYEQYF. The DNA for the CDR3 is TGTGCCAGCAGCCGTAGCGGGGACCTCTACGAGCAGTACTTC.

Regarding this clonotype: The germline gene is not matched at one end of the junction; a read error may be the cause. This chain connects TRBV5-1 to TRBJ1-2, with D unclear. This CDR3 has 14 amino acids. Germline V gives CDR1 SGHRS, CDR2 YFSETQ. The DNA of the CDR3 is TGCGCCAGCAGCGACCCGGGAGCTGACTATGGCTACTCCTTC. Protein product: CASSDPGADYGYSF.

This clonotype appeared many times. The chain uses TRBV4-3 and TRBJ1-6; D gene unclear. V lost 0 bases to trimming and J lost 8 bases, with 5 bases between them. The germline gives CDR1 LGHNA, CDR2 YSLEER. The CDR3 is made up of 13 amino acids. The CDR3 spells CASSQDRDSPLHF. The DNA for the CDR3 is TGCGCCAGCAGCCAAGATCGCGATTCACCCCTCCACTTT.

The chain is built from TRBV20-1 and TRBJ1-6; TRBD1 is a possible D gene (5 bases). Germline CDR1 and CDR2: DFQATT and SNEGSKA (reference sequence). The CDR3 consists of 14 residues. Between the trimmed V and J ends, which lost 1 base and 8 bases, there was a span of 12 bases. In nucleotides, the CDR3 is TGCAGTGCTAGAGGTCTGGCAGGGCATTCACCCCTCCACTTT. Residues: CSARGLAGHSPLHF.

This clonotype was counted only a few times. This chain connects TRBV4-1 to TRBJ2-1; D call uncertain. Trimming cost V 1 base and J 6 bases, with 10 bases left between them. The germline V gene has CDR1 MGHRA and CDR2 YSYEKL. This CDR3 region has 14 residues. The chain's CDR3 is CASSQVSQLNEQFF. Written as DNA, the CDR3 is TGCGCCAGCAGCCAAGTCTCCCAGCTCAATGAGCAGTTCTTC.

This chain links TRBV10-2 with TRBJ2-3, with TRBD2 identical over 8 bases. This CDR3 has 15 amino acids. Trimming removed 6 bases from V and 0 bases from J; junction bases left unmatched: 5. Germline V gives CDR1 WSHSY, CDR2 SAAADI. The CDR3 bases are TGCGCCAGCAGGCATACTAGCGGTAGCACAGATACGCAGTATTTT. Translating gives CASRHTSGSTDTQYF.

J is TRBJ2-5 and V is TRBV7-9; perhaps D is TRBD1 or TRBD2 (5 bases each). Trimming took 5 bases from V and 5 from J, leaving 18 bases between them. The CDR3 extends over 15 amino acids. The V gene's germline CDR1 is SEHNR and CDR2 FQNEAQ (reference sequence). CDR3 DNA sequence: TGTGCCAGCAGCGCAGGGACCTCACCGACGGAGACCCAGTACTTC. As protein: CASSAGTSPTETQYF.

The chain couples TRBV3-1 to TRBJ2-7; D possibly matches TRBD1 or TRBD2 (6 bases each). With 5 bases removed from V and 3 bases from J, the gap between germline ends came to 14 bases. This CDR3 has 14 amino acids. Germline values: CDR1 LGHDT, CDR2 YNNKEL (reference sequence). The CDR3 DNA reads as TGTGCCAGCAGCAACTTAGGGGGGAGCTACGAGCAGTACTTC. It specifies CASSNLGGSYEQYF.

This clonotype was observed a handful of times. The rearrangement uses TRBV28 and TRBJ2-1, with 7 bases matching TRBD2. CDR1 MDHEN and CDR2 SYDVKM come from the germline V gene. The CDR3 contains 16 residues. V lost 3 bases, J lost 7 bases, and 12 bases stayed unmatched. The CDR3 bases are TGTGCCAGCAGTTTTGCCGGCGGGAGTGGTGGGAATGAGCAGTTCTTC. It specifies CASSFAGGSGGNEQFF.

This clonotype was seen only a few times. V gene TRBV12-5 combines with J gene TRBJ2-1, with TRBD1 identical over 11 bases. From germline, CDR1 is LGHNT and CDR2 FRNRAP. V shed 0 bases and J 9 bases; nucleotides not matched to a gene: 16. The CDR3 has 19 amino acids. For the CDR3, the DNA is TGTGCTAGTGGTTTGGTTTTCGTGGGGACAGGGGGTTTGATTGGTGAGCAGTTCTTC. As protein: CASGLVFVGTGGLIGEQFF.

The V and J genes are TRBV10-3 and TRBJ1-1, with a weak D call TRBD1 (5 bases). The CDR3 contains 13 residues. Germline CDR1 reads ENHRY; CDR2 reads SYGVKD. Trimming stripped 2 bases from V and 4 bases from J, with 8 bases between. The CDR3 nucleotides are TGTGCCATCAGTGAGGGGGCAGGCACTGAAGCTTTCTTT. It encodes CAISEGAGTEAFF.

The genes are TRBV12-3 or TRBV12-4 and TRBJ2-2, with D unclear. V lost 7 bases and J lost 8, with 14 bases in between. This CDR3 contains 13 residues. Here the CDR3 DNA reads TGTGCCAGCACCCGAAGAAGTGTGGGGGAGCTGTTTTTT. Amino acid sequence: CASTRRSVGELFF.

The J gene is TRBJ1-1, the V gene TRBV3-1; D unclear. The CDR3 loop spans 14 amino acids. V gave up 6 bases and J gave up 0 bases, with 11 bases separating them. Per germline, CDR1 LGHDT and CDR2 YNNKEL (reference sequence). CDR3 bases: TGTGCCAGCAGTCCCGGGAATATGAACACTGAAGCTTTCTTT. Its translation is CASSPGNMNTEAFF.